The rows below give T cell receptor beta chains drawn from one sample of a study of T cell changes during pregnancy in multiple sclerosis. TCRdb's copy holds only in-frame clones and misses some; the assay was immunoSEQ multiplex PCR. The sample consists of approximately 37,000 clones, 89% of them appearing once. The sample here was CD4+ T cells from peripheral blood mononuclear cells, taken in the first trimester of pregnancy. The receptors originated from a female donor with multiple sclerosis, enrolled in a pregnancy study. CDR3s include the opening cysteine and the closing phenylalanine or tryptophan. The order of the fields is V gene, D gene, clone size, J gene, CDR3 protein, CDR3 DNA. D genes are given only for firm matches. Rows give clone size only sometimes, using once, few, many, or a class for an expanded clone.

TRBV19	TRBD2	.	TRBJ2-5	CASSARLAAKRETQYF	TGTGCCAGTAGTGCCCGACTAGCGGCGAAGAGGGAGACCCAGTACTTC
TRBV4-3	.	.	TRBJ2-2	CASSQEMVGVANTGELFF	TGCGCCAGCAGCCAAGAAATGGTCGGGGTCGCGAACACCGGGGAGCTGTTTTTT
TRBV9	TRBD2	.	TRBJ2-1	CASSYRDYSQSEQFF	TGTGCCAGCAGCTACCGGGACTACTCTCAAAGTGAGCAGTTCTTC
TRBV6-1	TRBD2	.	TRBJ2-1	CASSPAGGLEQFF	TGTGCCAGCAGCCCAGCGGGAGGGCTTGAGCAGTTCTTC
TRBV10-3	TRBD2	.	TRBJ2-7	CAISTSGGGYEQYF	TGTGCCATCAGTACTAGCGGAGGGGGGTACGAGCAGTACTTC
TRBV7-9	.	.	TRBJ2-7	CASSLVKYEQYF	TGTGCCAGCAGCTTAGTCAAATACGAGCAGTACTTC
TRBV10-3	TRBD2	.	TRBJ2-2	CAISGLAGNTGELFF	TGTGCCATCAGCGGACTAGCGGGAAACACCGGGGAGCTGTTTTTT
TRBV10-3	TRBD2	.	TRBJ2-7	CAIRGGSGSGSNYEQYF	TGTGCCATCAGGGGGGGCTCAGGGAGCGGGAGTAATTACGAGCAGTACTTC
TRBV11-3	.	.	TRBJ2-2	CASSSGQGFLGPNTGELFF	TGTGCCAGCAGCTCTGGGCAGGGCTTTTTAGGTCCGAACACCGGGGAGCTGTTTTTT
TRBV6-4	.	.	TRBJ2-3	CASSSETGSTDTQYF	TGTGCCAGCAGTAGCGAGACAGGATCCACAGATACGCAGTATTTT
TRBV28	.	.	TRBJ1-1	CASSLGTGWGQGSTFF	.
TRBV11-2	.	.	TRBJ2-7	CASSPTAGQSRYEQYF	TGTGCCAGCAGCCCCACCGCGGGACAGTCCCGCTACGAGCAGTACTTC
TRBV7-7	TRBD1	.	TRBJ2-5	CASSIPGQGARETQYF	TGTGCTAGCAGCATTCCGGGACAGGGGGCGCGAGAGACCCAGTACTTC
TRBV5-6	.	.	TRBJ1-1	CASSFSLGNTEAFF	TGTGCCAGCAGCTTTTCCCTCGGGAACACTGAAGCTTTCTTT
TRBV27	.	once	TRBJ1-3	CASSLQNPGKEPPGNTIYF	TGTGCCAGCAGTTTACAGAATCCAGGTAAAGAGCCCCCGGGAAACACCATATATTTT
TRBV7-3	.	.	TRBJ2-7	CASSLIAGVTGEQYF	TGTGCCAGCAGCTTAATTGCGGGAGTGACAGGCGAGCAGTACTTC
TRBV7-2	.	.	TRBJ2-1	CASSFSQADEQFF	TGTGCCAGCAGCTTTTCACAGGCGGACGAGCAGTTCTTC
TRBV6-4	TRBD2	.	TRBJ2-2	CASSASGTSHPGELFF	TGTGCCAGCAGTGCCTCCGGGACTAGCCATCCCGGGGAGCTGTTTTTT
TRBV29-1	TRBD1	few	TRBJ1-4	CSVEYPPGQGTEKLFF	TGCAGCGTTGAATACCCTCCCGGACAGGGTACTGAAAAACTGTTTTTT
TRBV27	.	.	TRBJ1-1	CASSLFGGFRAFF	TGTGCCAGCAGTTTATTTGGGGGCTTTAGGGCTTTCTTT
TRBV9	TRBD2	.	TRBJ2-1	CASSVGAGVYNEQFF	TGTGCCAGCAGCGTAGGGGCGGGAGTATATAATGAGCAGTTCTTC
TRBV5-1	TRBD1	.	TRBJ2-7	CASSFTGAEQYF	TGCGCCAGCAGCTTCACAGGGGCTGAGCAGTACTTC
TRBV6-1	TRBD1	.	TRBJ1-5	CASSEAFQGEFQHF	TGTGCCAGCAGTGAAGCGTTTCAGGGGGAATTCCAGCATTTT
TRBV19	TRBD2	.	TRBJ2-3	CASSRASGVTDTQYF	TGTGCCAGTAGTCGGGCTAGCGGGGTCACAGATACGCAGTATTTT
TRBV6-5	.	.	TRBJ1-2	CASSYGGTYNYGYTF	TGTGCCAGCAGTTACGGGGGCACATACAACTATGGCTACACCTTC
TRBV6-1	TRBD1	.	TRBJ1-3	CASTFTGGSGNTIYF	TGTGCCAGTACTTTTACAGGGGGCTCTGGAAACACCATATATTTT
TRBV28	.	.	TRBJ2-5	CASSLSIAQETQYF	TGTGCCAGCAGTTTATCAATAGCCCAAGAGACCCAGTACTTC
TRBV6-1	TRBD2	.	TRBJ2-7	CASSTRTSGTSGQYF	TGTGCCAGCAGCACCCGGACTAGCGGGACCTCCGGGCAGTACTTC
TRBV28	TRBD1	.	TRBJ1-3	CASSSTGGSGNTIYF	TGTGCCAGCAGTTCTACAGGGGGCTCTGGAAACACCATATATTTT
TRBV30	.	.	TRBJ1-5	CAWSPTSFGNQPQHF	TGTGCCTGGAGTCCCACTTCATTCGGCAATCAGCCCCAGCATTTT
TRBV6-5	.	.	TRBJ1-3	CASSYSGTRSGNTIYF	TGTGCCAGCAGTTATTCAGGAACCCGCTCTGGAAACACCATATATTTT
TRBV7-2	TRBD2	.	TRBJ2-3	CASSIGLAGGDTQYF	TGTGCCAGCAGCATTGGACTAGCGGGAGGGGATACGCAGTATTTT
TRBV29-1	.	.	TRBJ2-3	CSADTSTDTQYF	TGCAGCGCCGATACTAGCACAGATACGCAGTATTTT
TRBV5-6	.	few	TRBJ2-7	CASSTPGNQAYEQYF	TGTGCCAGCAGCACCCCGGGGAATCAAGCCTACGAGCAGTACTTC
TRBV7-8	.	.	TRBJ2-7	CASSLSGYEQYF	TGTGCCAGCAGCTTATCCGGCTACGAGCAGTACTTC
TRBV5-1	.	.	TRBJ2-3	CASSPRGVGTDTQYF	TGCGCCAGCAGCCCCCGCGGGGTGGGGACAGATACGCAGTATTTT
TRBV28	TRBD1	.	TRBJ1-5	CASSLMTGADQPQHF	TGTGCCAGCAGTCTTATGACAGGGGCCGATCAGCCCCAGCATTTT
TRBV10-3	.	.	TRBJ1-5	CAISESSENQPQHF	TGTGCCATCAGTGAGTCCTCTGAGAATCAGCCCCAGCATTTT
TRBV10-3	.	.	TRBJ2-3	CAISERGYTDTQYF	TGTGCCATCAGTGAGAGGGGGTACACAGATACGCAGTATTTT
TRBV2	.	.	TRBJ2-3	CASSGQGSTDTQYF	TGTGCCAGCAGTGGCCAGGGAAGCACAGATACGCAGTATTTT
TRBV5-5	TRBD1	.	TRBJ2-5	CASGQGSGETQYF	TGTGCCAGCGGACAGGGCTCAGGGGAGACCCAGTACTTC
TRBV7-9	.	.	TRBJ2-7	CASSLATGAYEQYF	TGTGCCAGCAGCTTAGCGACGGGGGCCTACGAGCAGTACTTC
TRBV5-1	.	.	TRBJ2-1	CASSLAIYNEQFF	TGCGCCAGCAGCTTGGCCATTTACAATGAGCAGTTCTTC
TRBV5-6	.	.	TRBJ2-3	CASSFQRDTDTQYF	TGTGCCAGCAGCTTTCAGCGCGACACAGATACGCAGTATTTT
TRBV5-1	TRBD2	.	TRBJ2-7	CASSLVGLAGVHYEQYF	TGCGCCAGCAGCTTAGTGGGACTAGCGGGAGTCCACTACGAGCAGTACTTC
TRBV4-1	TRBD1	.	TRBJ1-3	CASSQEWANRGGTDTIYF	TGCGCCAGCAGCCAAGAATGGGCTAACAGGGGAGGAACGGACACCATATATTTT
TRBV5-4	TRBD2	.	TRBJ2-3	CASSLFVGGGDTDTQYF	TGTGCCAGCAGCTTGTTTGTCGGGGGAGGGGACACAGATACGCAGTATTTT
TRBV4-2	TRBD2	.	TRBJ2-5	CASSQVWTPGSGAYQETQYF	TGTGCCAGCAGCCAAGTTTGGACCCCGGGGAGCGGGGCTTACCAAGAGACCCAGTACTTC
TRBV6-4	.	.	TRBJ2-5	CASSVREDETQYF	TGTGCCAGCAGTGTCCGGGAAGACGAGACCCAGTACTTC
TRBV12-5	.	.	TRBJ2-5	CASTLGVGETQYF	TGTGCTAGTACCTTAGGGGTGGGAGAGACCCAGTACTTC
TRBV6-4	TRBD2	.	TRBJ2-1	CASSETAGAAEQFF	TGTGCCAGCAGTGAAACGGCGGGAGCCGCCGAGCAGTTCTTC
TRBV12-5	.	.	TRBJ2-5	CASGLGLIQETQYF	TGTGCTAGTGGTTTAGGACTTATCCAAGAGACCCAGTACTTC
TRBV12-5	TRBD2	.	TRBJ2-3	CASELGNSGSKQYF	TGTGCTAGTGAACTGGGGAATAGCGGGAGTAAGCAGTATTTT